The rows below give T cell receptor beta chains drawn from one sample of a study of blood T cell repertoires in COVID-19. Clones were read by immunoSEQ multiplex PCR, and TCRdb kept only the in-frame ones, dropping some. The repertoire consists of approximately 190,000 clones, with under 90% occurring once and the leading ten covering about 6%. The sequencing sample was made of peripheral blood. All receptors derive from an elderly man with acute or convalescent COVID-19. Each CDR3 is given with its conserved first and last residue. Fields, in order: D gene, clone size, V gene, J gene, CDR3 protein, CDR3 DNA. A D gene is named only where the DNA matches it firmly. The size of a clone is reported for some rows only, either as once, few or many, or as a class for expanded clones.

TRBD1	.	TRBV7-3	TRBJ2-5	CASSLIGTGVKETQYF	TGTGCCAGCAGCTTAATCGGGACAGGTGTAAAAGAGACCCAGTACTTC
TRBD1	few	TRBV7-9	TRBJ1-1	CASSLAGVSSTGMNTEAFF	TGTGCCAGCAGCTTAGCGGGCGTTAGCTCGACAGGGATGAACACTGAAGCTTTCTTT
.	.	TRBV5-1	TRBJ2-1	CASSFTGQGIGEQFF	TGCGCCAGCAGCTTTACAGGGCAGGGTATAGGTGAGCAGTTCTTC
TRBD1	.	TRBV27	TRBJ1-4	CASSDRQGATNEKLFF	TGTGCCAGCAGTGACAGACAGGGGGCGACTAATGAAAAACTGTTTTTT
TRBD1	.	TRBV5-1	TRBJ1-4	CASSLGQGNEKLFF	TGCGCCAGCAGCCTCGGACAGGGTAATGAAAAACTGTTTTTT
.	once	TRBV11-2	TRBJ1-6	CASSLVGRGNSPLHF	TGTGCCAGCAGCTTAGTTGGCAGAGGCAATTCACCCCTCCACTTT
.	.	TRBV19	TRBJ1-6	CASSPDSGLLSPLHF	TGTGCCAGTAGTCCGGACTCCGGGTTACTTTCACCCCTCCACTTT
TRBD1	.	TRBV6-5	TRBJ1-4	CASSWGTGGNEKLFF	TGTGCCAGCAGTTGGGGGACAGGGGGAAATGAAAAACTGTTTTTT
.	.	TRBV4-2	TRBJ2-5	CASSQASRSRETQYF	TGTGCCAGCAGCCAAGCGTCCCGGAGCCGGGAGACCCAGTACTTC
.	few	TRBV11-3	TRBJ2-7	CASSLYRSYEQYF	TGTGCCAGCAGCTTATACAGGTCCTACGAGCAGTACTTC
.	.	TRBV28	TRBJ2-2	CASSFLANTGELFF	TGTGCCAGCAGTTTCCTAGCGAACACCGGGGAGCTGTTTTTT
.	.	TRBV5-1	TRBJ2-4	CASSLGEGPLAKNIQYF	TGCGCCAGCAGCTTGGGCGAGGGCCCCTTAGCCAAAAACATTCAGTACTTC
TRBD1	.	TRBV28	TRBJ2-5	CASSLTGRQETQYF	TGTGCCAGCAGTTTGACAGGGCGGCAAGAGACCCAGTACTTC
.	few	TRBV21-1	TRBJ1-4	CASSKRSTGGGEKLFF	TGTGCCAGCAGCAAACGAAGTACAGGGGGAGGGGAAAAACTGTTTTTT
.	once	TRBV19	TRBJ1-4	CASSIDRGKGKLFF	TGTGCCAGTAGTATAGACCGCGGGAAAGGAAAACTGTTTTTT